Described below is a single TCR beta chain sequence and its context. Its antigen is unidentified. With 60 Vbeta and 13 Jbeta primers, the PCR was carried out. Here immunoSEQ multiplex PCR was the method, and the copy in TCRdb shows in-frame clones only, minus some. Of a few hundred thousand clones in the sample, around 90% were seen once. CDR1 is SQVTM and CDR2 is ANQGSEA in the germline V gene. Trimming took 6 bases from V and 1 from J, leaving 9 bases between them. The CDR3 consists of 12 residues. The data derive from a study of cytomegalovirus exposure and HLA in healthy donors. General study results and limits: Per published accounts, TCR beta sequences correctly predicted the HLA-A and HLA-B alleles of most subjects.

The chain combines TRBV29-1 with TRBJ1-2, with unresolved D. The material sequenced was PBMCs. The sequence derives from a girl between 2 and 10 years old in good health and CMV-seronegative. This CDR3 is CSVPGVNYGYTF. CDR3 nucleotide sequence: TGCAGCGTCCCCGGGGTTAACTATGGCTACACCTTC.